This passage covers 20 T cell receptor beta chains from one sample sequenced in a study of T cells in tumors and immune-related adverse events. Repertoires were generated with immunoSEQ multiplex PCR, while TCRdb's copy carries only in-frame clones and drops some. The sample records thousands of clones, about four fifths being singletons. Sequences were derived from skin tissue, sampled from a patient treated with anti-PD-1 therapy. These receptors were obtained from a female donor with metastatic renal cell carcinoma.

The chain uses TRBV20-1 and TRBJ2-1; no firm D call. Trimming took off 3 bases at V and 8 bases at J, with 8 bases between the two ends. In germline, CDR1 is DFQATT, CDR2 SNEGSKA (reference sequence). There are 11 residues in the CDR3. For the CDR3, the DNA is TGCAGTGCTAGCGACAACTATGAGCAGTTCTTC. This codes for CSASDNYEQFF.

This rearrangement joins TRBV21-1 to TRBJ1-5; TRBD1 is the table's D call and was not checked against the DNA. TRBV21-1 represents a pseudogene. CDR3 length: 17 residues. The chain's CDR3 is CASSKVKGTGINQPQHF. The CDR3, as DNA: TGTGCCAGCAGCAAAGTGAAGGGGACAGGGATAAATCAGCCCCAGCATTTT.

The chain is built from TRBV7-2 and TRBJ2-3; tentative D call: TRBD2 (7 bases). The length of the CDR3 is 16 residues. V was trimmed by 4 bases and J by 2 bases, leaving 16 bases between them. Per germline, CDR1 SGHTA and CDR2 FQGNSA. The CDR3 loop is CASSSVGRGLTDTQYF. The CDR3 coding sequence is TGTGCCAGCAGCTCGGTCGGGCGGGGGCTCACAGATACGCAGTATTTT.

The CDR3: CASSQKDRTRTNEKLFF. The CDR3 DNA follows: TGCGCCAGCAGCCAAAAAGACAGAACGAGAACTAATGAAAAACTGTTTTTT. The chain couples TRBV4-1 to TRBJ1-4, with D possibly TRBD1 on 5 matching bases. The CDR3 covers 17 residues. The V end was cut by 2 bases, the J end by 1 base, with 14 bases between. Germline V lookup: CDR1 MGHRA, CDR2 YSYEKL.

This sequence joins TRBV10-1 and TRBJ1-5; a possible D gene is TRBD1 (5 bases). CDR1 and CDR2 from the germline V gene are WNHNN and SYGVQD (reference sequence). The length of the CDR3 is 13 residues. With 7 bases removed from V and 2 bases from J, the gap between germline ends came to 9 bases. In DNA form, the CDR3 reads TGCGCCAGCATGGGGGGTCGCAATCAGCCCCAGCATTTT. Protein sequence: CASMGGRNQPQHF.

This clone has just one count. This chain joins TRBV4-3 and TRBJ2-5; 10 nucleotides align to TRBD1. Germline V gene sequence: CDR1 LGHNA, CDR2 YSLEER. There are 16 residues in the CDR3. The J segment lost 4 bases and the V segment lost 0 bases, leaving 5 bases of the junction unmatched. The CDR3 sequence is CASSQDLTGGLETQYF. The CDR3 DNA sequence: TGCGCCAGCAGCCAAGATCTGACAGGGGGCCTAGAGACCCAGTACTTC.

The chain carries TRBV9 and TRBJ2-3; D unclear. V was trimmed by 0 bases and J by 5 bases, leaving 13 bases between them. Germline CDR1 is SGDLS and CDR2 is YYNGEE. The CDR3 totals 15 residues. The CDR3 DNA is TGTGCCAGCAGCGTAGCGGGTTTCCGAGGAGATACGCAGTATTTT. Translated, it gives CASSVAGFRGDTQYF.

This chain connects TRBV4-3 to TRBJ1-2; D remains ambiguous. The CDR3 consists of 13 residues. CDR1 is LGHNA, CDR2 YSLEER, per germline. V lost 2 bases to trimming and J lost 4 bases, with 8 bases between them. The CDR3 loop reads CASSQSVGYGYTF. In DNA, the CDR3 is TGCGCCAGCAGCCAATCGGTTGGCTATGGCTACACCTTC.

This clone was found a few times. V gene TRBV10-3 combines with J gene TRBJ2-1, with TRBD2 matching over 11 bases. The CDR3 loop spans 17 amino acids. Trimming removed 3 bases from V and 7 bases from J; junction bases left unmatched: 11. Germline CDR1 reads ENHRY; CDR2 reads SYGVKD. CDR3 coding DNA: TGTGCCATCAGTGACTCTTCCAATTTAGCGGGGGGGAATGAGCAGTTCTTC. This codes for CAISDSSNLAGGNEQFF.

The chain is built from TRBV30 and TRBJ1-3; D uncertain. V was trimmed by 1 base and J by 0 bases, leaving 4 bases between them. Germline V gene lookup returns CDR1 GTSNPN and CDR2 SVGIG (reference sequence). CDR3 length: 13 amino acids. CDR3 sequence (DNA): TGTGCCTGGAGTGGGGACTCTGGAAACACCATATATTTT. Amino acid sequence: CAWSGDSGNTIYF.

This clone was counted a few times. This chain joins TRBV5-1 and TRBJ1-1; D ambiguous. There are 17 residues in the CDR3. V was trimmed by 0 bases and J by 3 bases, leaving 18 bases between them. In germline, CDR1 is SGHRS, CDR2 YFSETQ. CDR3 sequence reads: CASSLGLGVGSDTEAFF. The CDR3 DNA reads TGCGCCAGCAGCTTGGGCCTCGGGGTCGGGTCGGACACTGAAGCTTTCTTT.

Comments on this clone: The junction departs from the called germline gene at one end, perhaps through a read error. The chain joins TRBV10-3 to TRBJ1-2, with 7 positions matching TRBD1. The CDR3 consists of 12 residues. CDR1 ENHRY and CDR2 SYGVKD come from the germline V gene. CDR3 loop: CAIRPTDGQEHF. The CDR3 DNA reads as TGTGCCATCAGGCCCACTGATGGACAGGAGCACTTC.

This clone has only a few counts. CDR3 region: CASSGNRGGNTIYF. CDR3 in DNA: TGTGCCAGCAGCGGTAACAGGGGTGGAAACACCATATATTTT. The J gene is TRBJ1-3, the V gene TRBV11-2; 7 bases fit TRBD1. The CDR3 is 14 residues long. Losses at the gene ends were 5 bases for V and 3 bases for J; bases not matched to a gene: 4. Germline CDR1 is SGHAT and CDR2 is FQNNGV.

CDR3 DNA sequence: TGTGCTAGTGGACTAGCGGGAGTTGAGACCCAGTACTTC. It translates to CASGLAGVETQYF. The chain couples TRBV12-5 to TRBJ2-5; 11 bases match TRBD2. Unmatched junction bases numbered 2, after V lost 6 bases and J lost 5 bases. The CDR3 is 13 amino acids. The germline V gene has CDR1 LGHNT and CDR2 FRNRAP.

The chain uses TRBV6-5 and TRBJ1-2, with a tentative D call TRBD1 (6 bases). Germline-derived CDR1 and CDR2 are MNHEY and SVGAGI. There are 13 residues in the CDR3. V lost 2 bases to trimming and J lost 7 bases, with 11 bases between them. DNA for the CDR3: TGTGCCAGCAGTTACGGGACATCGGGTGGCTACACCTTC. Protein: CASSYGTSGGYTF.

The chain uses TRBV2 and TRBJ1-1, with D uncertain. The CDR3 totals 15 residues. V shed 3 bases and J shed 4 bases, with 15 bases lying between them. CDR1 and CDR2 from the germline V gene are SNHLY and FYNNEI. The CDR3 DNA sequence: TGTGCCAGCAGTGATCTCCCTACCGAGGGCACTGAAGCTTTCTTT. This codes for CASSDLPTEGTEAFF.

This chain uses TRBV6-5 with TRBJ1-4; D is perhaps TRBD1 (5 bases). Trimming stripped 0 bases from V and 8 bases from J, with 7 bases between. This CDR3 has 13 residues. CDR1 and CDR2 (germline): MNHEY, SVGAGI. The DNA of the CDR3 is TGTGCCAGCAGTTACTCGGGACGGGAAAAACTGTTTTTT. Translated, it gives CASSYSGREKLFF.

The J gene is TRBJ1-5, the V gene TRBV19, with D perhaps TRBD1 (6 bases). V was clipped by 3 bases and J by 2 bases, with 11 bases between them. The CDR3 is 15 amino acids. Germline V gene data show CDR1 as LNHDA and CDR2 as SQIVND (reference sequence). Here the CDR3 DNA reads TGTGCCAGTAGTATCGTGGCAGGGGGCAATCAGCCCCAGCATTTT. Residues: CASSIVAGGNQPQHF.

The chain has TRBV2 and TRBJ2-3; a possible D gene is TRBD2 (5 bases). Per the germline V gene, CDR1 is SNHLY and CDR2 is FYNNEI. Trimming left V 7 bases short and J 1 base short, with 15 bases between. This CDR3 spans 15 amino acids. As DNA, the CDR3 is TGTGCCAGCATCCAGATAGAAGCGGGCACAGATACGCAGTATTTT. Its protein is CASIQIEAGTDTQYF.

The table lists this clone with a count of one. This chain links TRBV4-1 with TRBJ2-7; D unresolved. V was cut by 1 base and J by 3 bases, with 10 bases left in between. Germline V gene lookup returns CDR1 MGHRA and CDR2 YSYEKL. This CDR3 has 14 residues. CDR3 nucleotides: TGCGCCAGCAGCCAAGCGGAACAGAACTACGAGCAGTACTTC. Encoded protein: CASSQAEQNYEQYF.